Listed here are 18 T cell receptor beta chains from one sample, sequenced in a study of Ad26.COV2.S vaccination and SARS-CoV-2 variants. Clones were sequenced by immunoSEQ multiplex PCR, and TCRdb holds only the in-frame ones, with some missing. The sample has fewer than 600,000 clones, roughly nine tenths seen once; the top ten hold over 1.5%. Treatment here: approximately 18 received Ad26.COV2.S at low or high dose, single or two shots; about 5 received placebo; per-sample allocation not given. Repertoires come from day 63 after the first vaccine or placebo injection. The sample consisted of peripheral blood, taken in a trial of Ad26.COV2.S vaccine versus placebo. The receptors originated from a person between 18 and 59 years old who received the Ad26.COV2.S COVID-19 vaccine or a placebo.

The chain recombines TRBV4-2 with TRBJ1-3, with a weak D call TRBD1 (6 bases). V was trimmed by 8 bases and J by 4 bases, leaving 12 bases between them. This CDR3 is built from 13 residues. Germline V gene lookup returns CDR1 LGHNA and CDR2 YNFKEQ. CDR3 in DNA: TGTGCCAGCGTGGGGGCGTCCGGAAACACCATATATTTT. Its protein is CASVGASGNTIYF.

The J gene is TRBJ1-1, the V gene TRBV9; tentatively, D is TRBD1 (5 bases). This CDR3 has 16 amino acids. V dropped 2 bases and J dropped 5 bases, with 19 bases sitting between them. CDR1 and CDR2 (germline): SGDLS, YYNGEE. CDR3 in amino acids: CASSVEGRGYVTEAFF. In DNA, the CDR3 is TGTGCCAGCAGCGTTGAAGGAAGGGGCTACGTGACTGAAGCTTTCTTT.

The rearrangement links TRBV19 to TRBJ2-1; 10 positions match TRBD1. The germline CDR1 and CDR2 sequences are LNHDA and SQIVND (reference sequence). V trimming: 5 bases; J trimming: 6 bases; junction bases outside the gene matches: 10. The CDR3 extends over 16 amino acids. Here the CDR3 DNA reads TGTGCCAGTAGTCTAGGGCCCGGGACAGGGGCCAATGAGCAGTTCTTC. Amino acids: CASSLGPGTGANEQFF.

The V gene is TRBV27, the J gene TRBJ1-5; D remains unclear. Germline loops: CDR1 MNHEY, CDR2 SMNVEV (reference sequence). Trimming took 1 base from V and 0 from J, leaving 7 bases between them. The CDR3 spans 15 residues. CDR3 nucleotide sequence: TGTGCCAGCAGTTTATTCGGCGATAGCAATCAGCCCCAGCATTTT. Translation gives CASSLFGDSNQPQHF.

This chain connects TRBV29-1 to TRBJ2-2; no firm D call. There are 11 residues in the CDR3. Per germline, CDR1 SQVTM and CDR2 ANQGSEA. Between the trimmed V and J ends, which lost 7 bases and 5 bases, there was a span of 8 bases. The CDR3 region has the DNA TGCAGCGGCTTGCGTACCGGGGAGCTGTTTTTT. Amino acids: CSGLRTGELFF.

The V and J genes are TRBV18 and TRBJ2-5; 8 bases are a match to TRBD2. CDR1 is KGHSH, CDR2 LQKENI, per germline. With V trimmed by 4 bases and J by 3 bases, 1 base remained unmatched. This CDR3 has 13 residues. The CDR3 is CASSRSGEETQYF. CDR3 coding DNA: TGTGCCAGCTCACGTAGCGGGGAAGAGACCCAGTACTTC.

The gene calls are TRBV7-3 and TRBJ2-3; D gene unclear. Trimming left V 5 bases short and J 0 bases short, with 12 bases between. Germline V CDR1 and CDR2: SGHTA, FQGTGA. This CDR3 has 15 residues. CDR3 region: CASSPGPISTDTQYF. For the CDR3, the DNA is TGTGCCAGCAGCCCAGGACCGATAAGCACAGATACGCAGTATTTT. Full variable domain (remainder filled in from reference TRBV7-3 and TRBJ2-3): GAGVSQTPSNKVTEKGKYVELRCDPISGHTALYWYRQSLGQGPEFLIYFQGTGAADDSGLPNDRFFAVRPEGSVSTLKIQRTERGDSAVYLCASSPGPISTDTQYFGPGTRLTVL.

CDR3 coding DNA: TGCAGCGTTCCAGCCGCCTATGGCTACACCTTC. It yields the protein CSVPAAYGYTF. This chain connects TRBV29-1 to TRBJ1-2; D is unresolved. Trimming took 5 bases from V and 4 from J, leaving 8 bases between them. Germline V gene sequence: CDR1 SQVTM, CDR2 ANQGSEA. The CDR3 runs 11 residues.

In its sample, this clone was seen once. The chain employs TRBV13 and TRBJ2-6; the D call may be TRBD1 or TRBD2 (6 bases each). This CDR3 is built from 18 residues. Trimming stripped 5 bases from V and 0 bases from J, with 17 bases between. Per germline, CDR1 PRHDT and CDR2 FYEKMQ (reference sequence). DNA for the CDR3: TGTGCCAGCAGCCTCATAGGGGGGCTAAGCTCTGGGGCCAACGTCCTGACTTTC. Translation: CASSLIGGLSSGANVLTF.

V usage is TRBV7-9 and J usage is TRBJ1-2; a weak D match, TRBD1 (5 bases). With 0 bases removed from V and 8 bases from J, the gap between germline ends came to 7 bases. The length of the CDR3 is 12 residues. CDR1 and CDR2 from the germline V gene are SEHNR and FQNEAQ (reference sequence). The DNA of the CDR3 is TGTGCCAGCAGCTTAGCTTGGGACGGCTACACCTTC. It specifies CASSLAWDGYTF.

This sequence joins TRBV6-5 and TRBJ1-1; tentatively, D is TRBD1 (6 bases). The CDR3 has 12 amino acids. CDR1 is MNHEY and CDR2 is SVGAGI in the germline V gene. Trimming removed 7 bases from V and 8 bases from J, with 14 bases in between. The CDR3 sequence is CASIPRGEEAFF. CDR3 DNA: TGTGCCAGCATCCCAAGGGGGGAGGAAGCTTTCTTT.

The rearrangement uses TRBV2 and TRBJ2-7; D unclear. Trimming left V 7 bases short and J 6 bases short, with 13 bases between. CDR1 and CDR2 (germline): SNHLY, FYNNEI. The CDR3 is made up of 12 amino acids. For the CDR3, the DNA is TGTGCCAGCACGGTAGACCCAGGCGAGCAGTACTTC. It specifies CASTVDPGEQYF.

The chain employs TRBV11-2 and TRBJ1-5, with D perhaps TRBD1 (5 bases). This CDR3 is 13 amino acids long. Germline CDR1 and CDR2: SGHAT and FQNNGV. V gave up 5 bases and J gave up 4 bases, with 9 bases separating them. CDR3 nucleotide sequence: TGTGCCAGCAGCAAGGACACAAATCAGCCCCAGCATTTT. As protein: CASSKDTNQPQHF.

The chain couples TRBV11-2 to TRBJ2-3; D remains ambiguous. The CDR3 is made up of 14 amino acids. Germline V lookup: CDR1 SGHAT, CDR2 FQNNGV. The V gene lost 5 bases and the J gene lost 6 bases, with 15 bases spanning the gap. CDR3 sequence: CASSVTPKGDTQYF. CDR3 coding DNA: TGTGCCAGCAGCGTCACGCCTAAAGGGGATACGCAGTATTTT.

The J gene is TRBJ1-1, the V gene TRBV18; D is ambiguous. The CDR3 runs to 15 residues. V was shortened by 1 base and J by 1 base, with 10 bases between the two germline ends. Germline V gene sequence: CDR1 KGHSH, CDR2 LQKENI. The CDR3 DNA sequence: TGTGCCAGCTCACCACGTTATGTGGAGAACACTGAAGCTTTCTTT. Amino acid sequence: CASSPRYVENTEAFF.

J is TRBJ2-5 and V is TRBV19; D remains ambiguous. Germline-derived CDR1 and CDR2 are LNHDA and SQIVND (reference sequence). V gave up 1 base and J gave up 2 bases, with 17 bases separating them. The CDR3 contains 17 residues. Here the CDR3 reads CASSIGSTWAGQETQYF. The CDR3 nucleotides read TGTGCCAGTAGTATAGGGTCCACGTGGGCTGGGCAAGAGACCCAGTACTTC.

The gene calls are TRBV6-5 and TRBJ1-1; weak D call: TRBD1 (5 bases). This CDR3 is 13 amino acids long. Trimming removed 4 bases at V and 0 bases at J, with 6 bases between. The germline gives CDR1 MNHEY, CDR2 SVGAGI. CDR3 residues: CASSLGVNTEAFF. In DNA, the CDR3 is TGTGCCAGCAGTTTAGGGGTGAACACTGAAGCTTTCTTT.

Here the CDR3 DNA reads TGTGCCATCAGTGATCTACAGGGCGACTATGGCTACACCTTC. Translating it yields CAISDLQGDYGYTF. This rearrangement joins TRBV10-3 to TRBJ1-2; D perhaps matches TRBD1 (6 bases). Per the germline V gene, CDR1 is ENHRY and CDR2 is SYGVKD. The V end lost 3 bases, the J end lost 3 bases, and 11 bases lay between the germline ends. This CDR3 region has 14 residues.